These 10 T cell receptor beta chains came from one sample sequenced in a study of T cells and Merkel cell carcinoma outcomes. Assay used: immunoSEQ multiplex PCR; TCRdb lists only in-frame clones, some missing. There are 6,500 to 7,500 clones in the sample; 90% occur only once, and about 3% lies in the top ten. Material for sequencing was tumor tissue from Merkel cell carcinoma. The receptor source for this set is a human donor with Merkel cell carcinoma.

The rearrangement uses TRBV13 and TRBJ1-1, with no clear D. The CDR3 runs 18 residues. Per the germline V gene, CDR1 is PRHDT and CDR2 is FYEKMQ (reference sequence). V lost 0 bases and J 0 bases, leaving 17 bases between the germline ends. The CDR3 coding sequence is TGTGCCAGCAGCTTAGGGGCTGAGTACGAGGGCATGAACACTGAAGCTTTCTTT. Its translation: CASSLGAEYEGMNTEAFF.

This chain links TRBV30 with TRBJ1-2, with 7 bases that match TRBD1. Germline V gene data show CDR1 as GTSNPN and CDR2 as SVGIG (reference sequence). V lost 2 bases, J lost 4 bases, and 10 bases stayed unmatched. The CDR3 length is 15 residues. The CDR3 bases are TGTGCCTGGAGTCGAAACGACAGGGATACCTATGGCTACACCTTC. It codes for CAWSRNDRDTYGYTF.

CDR3 nucleotides: TGTGCTAGTGGTACCGGGACACCGGGGGACCAGTACTTC. Translated, it gives CASGTGTPGDQYF. The chain is built from TRBV12-5 and TRBJ2-5; D is perhaps TRBD1 or TRBD2 (6 bases each). The CDR3 is made up of 13 amino acids. CDR1 is LGHNT, CDR2 FRNRAP, per germline. Trimming removed 5 bases at V and 10 bases at J, with 17 bases between.

The V call is TRBV15, the J call TRBJ2-5; D might be TRBD1 (6 bases). Per the germline V gene, CDR1 is LNHNV and CDR2 is YYDKDF (reference sequence). V was trimmed by 0 bases and J by 4 bases, leaving 15 bases between them. This CDR3 has 16 amino acids. The CDR3 nucleotides read TGTGCCACCAGCAGAGATCAACAGGGTGCGGGAGAGACCCAGTACTTC. Amino acids: CATSRDQQGAGETQYF.

Turning to this clone: The same CDR3 arises from other DNA sequences in this sample as well. The V and J genes are TRBV7-8 and TRBJ2-3; perhaps TRBD1 as D (6 bases). CDR1 and CDR2 (germline): SGHVS, FQNEAQ. The CDR3 sequence is 15 residues long. V dropped 6 bases and J dropped 3 bases, with 16 bases sitting between them. The CDR3 here is CASSTVTGQTDTQYF. CDR3 nucleotides: TGTGCCAGCAGTACCGTTACAGGGCAAACAGATACGCAGTATTTT.

This chain links TRBV4-3 with TRBJ1-1; D is unclear. The V gene lost 3 bases and the J gene lost 1 base, with 12 bases spanning the gap. The V gene's germline CDR1 is LGHNA and CDR2 YSLEER. CDR3 length: 15 residues. The CDR3 loop is CASSQMDRENTEAFF. DNA of the CDR3: TGCGCCAGCAGCCAGATGGACCGAGAGAACACTGAAGCTTTCTTT.

The rearrangement joins TRBV18 to TRBJ1-1; D is ambiguous. The germline gives CDR1 KGHSH, CDR2 LQKENI. The length of the CDR3 is 14 residues. Trimming pared 6 bases from V and 1 base from J, leaving 12 bases between. The CDR3: CASSTSHSNTEAFF. The DNA for the CDR3 is TGTGCCAGCTCCACCAGCCACTCGAACACTGAAGCTTTCTTT. Filled out from reference TRBV18 and TRBJ1-1, the complete variable domain reads NAGVMQNPRHLVRRRGQEARLRCSPMKGHSHVYWYRQLPEEGLKFMVYLQKENIIDESGMPKERFSAEFPKEGPSILRIQQVVRGDSAAYFCASSTSHSNTEAFFGQGTRLTVV.

J is TRBJ2-7 and V is TRBV7-9; 8 nucleotides line up with TRBD1. Germline assignment: CDR1 SEHNR and CDR2 FQNEAQ (reference sequence). This CDR3 has 14 amino acids. Losses at the gene ends were 1 base for V and 5 bases for J; bases not matched to a gene: 4. The CDR3: CASSLGQGFDEQYV. In DNA, the CDR3 is TGTGCCAGCAGCTTAGGACAGGGGTTTGACGAGCAGTACGTC.

This chain connects TRBV5-1 to TRBJ2-7, with D tentatively TRBD1 (6 bases). The CDR3 is 15 residues long. The V and J ends lost 2 bases and 5 bases respectively, with 17 bases between them. Per the germline V gene, CDR1 is SGHRS and CDR2 is YFSETQ. The CDR3 DNA sequence: TGCGCCAGCAGCTTAACTGACAGGTATGGCGACGAGCAGTACTTC. Its protein is CASSLTDRYGDEQYF.

In this sample, this clone turned up a few times. The chain couples TRBV4-1 to TRBJ1-5; a possible D gene is TRBD1 (5 bases). This CDR3 has 14 amino acids. Germline lookup yields CDR1 MGHRA and CDR2 YSYEKL. V dropped 4 bases and J dropped 4 bases, with 11 bases sitting between them. The CDR3 DNA reads as TGCGCCAGCAGCCCGGGACGGGTTAATCAGCCCCAGCATTTT. Its translation: CASSPGRVNQPQHF.